This is a list of T cell receptor beta chains from one sample in a study of CD8+ T cells in alopecia areata. Clones were sequenced by immunoSEQ multiplex PCR, and TCRdb holds only the in-frame ones, with some missing. The sample shows some 190,000 clones, approximately 60% of them seen only once. The input for sequencing was CD4+ T cells sorted from blood, taken at week 4, from a patient treated with tofacitinib. The receptors here all came from a human donor with alopecia areata. The CDR3 runs from the conserved cysteine through the conserved F or W. Each record gives: clone size, J gene, V gene, D gene, CDR3 DNA, CDR3 protein. The D gene is left open where the match is weak. A clone size is listed for some rows: how often the clone was seen (once, few, many), or a class if it is expanded.

>.|TRBJ2-3|TRBV6-4|.
TGTGCCAGCAGCTTACAAGGAGATACGCAGTATTTT
CASSLQGDTQYF
>few|TRBJ1-2|TRBV6-5|.
TGTGCCAGCAGTTACTCCAGAGCCTATGGCTACACCTTC
CASSYSRAYGYTF
>few|TRBJ2-7|TRBV28|TRBD1
TGTGCCAGCAGCTATCCGGGACAGGGATACGAGCAGTACTTC
CASSYPGQGYEQYF
>.|TRBJ2-5|TRBV7-2|.
TGTGCCAGCAGCTTCCCTCTAGCGTTTGTGGAGACCCAGTACTTC
CASSFPLAFVETQYF
>.|TRBJ2-3|TRBV29-1|TRBD2
TGCAGCGTTGAACGGACTAGCGGAGATACGCAGTATTTT
CSVERTSGDTQYF
>few|TRBJ2-7|TRBV7-2|.
TGTGCCAGCAGCTTGTTTGAACCCCCCTACGAGCAGTACTTC
CASSLFEPPYEQYF
>once|TRBJ2-6|TRBV4-2|TRBD1
TGTGCCAGCGGGGGGACAGGGTTCCCCTCTGGGGCCAACGTCCTGACTTTC
CASGGTGFPSGANVLTF
>once|TRBJ2-2|TRBV5-1|.
TGCGCCAGCCAGGGAATCACCGGGGAGCTGTTTTTT
CASQGITGELFF
>.|TRBJ1-1|TRBV14|TRBD1
TGTGCCAGCAGCTGGGACAGGGCCACTGAAGCTTTCTTT
CASSWDRATEAFF
>once|TRBJ2-3|TRBV5-1|.
TGCGCCAGCAGCTCGACTCCCTGGGGGGATACGCAGTATTTT
CASSSTPWGDTQYF
>.|TRBJ2-7|TRBV9|TRBD2
TGTGCCAGCAGCGTAGTTGCTAGCGGAGGCGAGCAGTACTTC
CASSVVASGGEQYF
>.|TRBJ2-6|TRBV15|.
TGTGCCATAGGGGACGTTGCCTCTGGGGCCAACGTCCTGACTTTC
CAIGDVASGANVLTF
>.|TRBJ2-7|TRBV5-1|.
TGCGCCAGCAGCTACGGGACGGCCCAATACGAGCAGTACTTC
CASSYGTAQYEQYF
>.|TRBJ2-1|TRBV29-1|TRBD1
TGCAGCGTTGTACAGGGGGCATGGAATGAGCAGTTCTTC
CSVVQGAWNEQFF
>few|TRBJ1-1|TRBV29-1|.
TGCAGCTCCTTAGGCGGACAGAACACTGAAGCTTTCTTT
CSSLGGQNTEAFF
>.|TRBJ2-3|TRBV6-6|TRBD1
TGTGCCAGCAGCGGTAGGACAGGAGGTAGCACAGATACGCAGTATTTT
CASSGRTGGSTDTQYF
>.|TRBJ1-5|TRBV29-1|TRBD1
TGCAGCGTTGGAGGGGGCCCCGGGAGGCCCCAGCATTTT
CSVGGGPGRPQHF
>.|TRBJ2-7|TRBV7-2|TRBD2
TGTGCCAGCAGCTTATGGGTAGCGGGAGGCGAGCAGTACTTC
CASSLWVAGGEQYF